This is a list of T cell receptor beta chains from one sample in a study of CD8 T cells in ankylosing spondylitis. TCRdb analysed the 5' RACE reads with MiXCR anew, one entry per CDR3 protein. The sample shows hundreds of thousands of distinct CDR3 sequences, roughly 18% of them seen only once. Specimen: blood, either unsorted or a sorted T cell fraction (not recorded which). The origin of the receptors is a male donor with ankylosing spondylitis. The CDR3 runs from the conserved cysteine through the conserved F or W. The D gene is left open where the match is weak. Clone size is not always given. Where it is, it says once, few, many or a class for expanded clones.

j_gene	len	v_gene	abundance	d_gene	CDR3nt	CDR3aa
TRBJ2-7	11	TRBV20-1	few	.	TGCAGTGCCACCATAGGACTCGAGCAGTACTTC	CSATIGLEQYF
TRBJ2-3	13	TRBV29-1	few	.	TGCAGCGTGCGGGGACCTAGCACAGATACGCAGTATTTT	CSVRGPSTDTQYF
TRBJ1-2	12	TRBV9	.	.	TGTGCCAGCACCCGAGGGGGTGACGGCTACACCTTC	CASTRGGDGYTF
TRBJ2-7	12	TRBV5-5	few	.	TGTGCCAGCAGCCATGATGGCAGGGAGCAGTACTTC	CASSHDGREQYF
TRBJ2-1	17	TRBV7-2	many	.	TGTGCCAGCAGCTCCAGCCGGGGGGATACAGGGAGAAATGAGCAGTTCTTC	CASSSSRGDTGRNEQFF
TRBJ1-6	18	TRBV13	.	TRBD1	TGTGCCAGCAGCCTAATGGCCGGGGGGACAGGCAAGAATTCACCCCTCCACTTT	CASSLMAGGTGKNSPLHF
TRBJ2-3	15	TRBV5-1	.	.	TGCGCCAGCAGCTTGTCGGCGTCCAGCACAGATACGCAGTATTTT	CASSLSASSTDTQYF
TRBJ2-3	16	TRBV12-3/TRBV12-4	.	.	TGTGCCAGCAGACGTAGCGGCTCATCTAGCACAGATACGCAGTATTTT	CASRRSGSSSTDTQYF
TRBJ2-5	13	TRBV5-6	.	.	TGTGCCAGCAGCTTCTGGGGGGCCGAGACCCAGTACTTC	CASSFWGAETQYF
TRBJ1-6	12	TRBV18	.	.	TGTGCCAGCTCACCACCTAACTCACCCCTCCACTTT	CASSPPNSPLHF
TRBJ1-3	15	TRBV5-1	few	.	TGCGCCAGCAGCTGGGGATCCGACTCTGGAAACACCATATATTTT	CASSWGSDSGNTIYF
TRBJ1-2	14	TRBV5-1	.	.	TGCGCCAGCAGCTTGGGGGGTTCGGCCCCTGTTAACACCTTC	CASSLGGSAPVNTF
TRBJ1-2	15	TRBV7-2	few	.	TGTGCCAGCAGCTTAGGAGGGTCCATTAACTATGGCTACACCTTC	CASSLGGSINYGYTF
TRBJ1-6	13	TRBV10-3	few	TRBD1	TGTGCCATGGGAACAGGGGATAATTCACCCCTCCACTTT	CAMGTGDNSPLHF
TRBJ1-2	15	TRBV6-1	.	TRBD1	TGTGCCAGCAGTAGACATCAGGGGGCCTGGAACCTAAACACCTTC	CASSRHQGAWNLNTF
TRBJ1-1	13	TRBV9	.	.	TGTGCCAGCAGCGTAGTCGGTAAAGGTGAAGCTTTCTTT	CASSVVGKGEAFF
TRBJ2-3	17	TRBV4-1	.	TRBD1	TGCGCCAGCAGCCAAGCCCCACCGGGGACAGCGACAGATACGCAGTATTTT	CASSQAPPGTATDTQYF
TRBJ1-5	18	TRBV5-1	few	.	TGCGCCAGCAGCTTGGAAGGGACCAACCGTCTTAGCAATCAGCCCCAGCATTTT	CASSLEGTNRLSNQPQHF
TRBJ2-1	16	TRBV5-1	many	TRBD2	TGCGCCAGCAGGCCATCTAGCGGGAGCTCCTACAATGAGCAGTTCTTC	CASRPSSGSSYNEQFF
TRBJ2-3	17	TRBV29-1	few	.	TGCAGCGTTGAGATCGCAGGGGCCCTGCGGGTCTCAGATACGCAGTATTTT	CSVEIAGALRVSDTQYF
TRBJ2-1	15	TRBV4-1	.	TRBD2	TGCGCCAGCAGCCTCCTAGACCGGGGGGGCCATGAGCAGTTCTTC	CASSLLDRGGHEQFF
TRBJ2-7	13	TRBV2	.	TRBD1	TGTGCCAGCAGTAGGACAGGGGGCGTCGAGCAGTACTTC	CASSRTGGVEQYF
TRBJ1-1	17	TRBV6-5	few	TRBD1	TGTGCCAGCAGTTACTCGAAAGGGGGCTGGCTCGAAACTGAAGCTTTCTTT	CASSYSKGGWLETEAFF
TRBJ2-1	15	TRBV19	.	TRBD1	TGTGCCAGTAGTATCCGGGACAGGGGCTACAATGAGCAGTTCTTC	CASSIRDRGYNEQFF
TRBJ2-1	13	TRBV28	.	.	TGTGCCAGCAGTTCTCCGGGACTTTCAGAGCAGTTCTTC	CASSSPGLSEQFF
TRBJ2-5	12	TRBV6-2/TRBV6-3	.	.	TGTGCCAGCACTTCTCGCCAAGAGACCCAGTACTTC	CASTSRQETQYF
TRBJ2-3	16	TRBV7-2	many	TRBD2	TGTGCCAGCACCGCAAACGGACTAGCGGGCACAGATACGCAGTATTTT	CASTANGLAGTDTQYF
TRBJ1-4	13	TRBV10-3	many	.	TGTGCCATCAGTGAGGGACCGAATGAAAAACTGTTTTTT	CAISEGPNEKLFF
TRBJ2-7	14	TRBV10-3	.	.	TGTGCCACCCAGTTGGTGGGATCTGCCTACGAGCAGTACTTC	CATQLVGSAYEQYF
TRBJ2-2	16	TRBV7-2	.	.	TGTGCCAGCAGCCGACGGGCTAGCGAGACCACCGGGGAGCTGTTTTTT	CASSRRASETTGELFF
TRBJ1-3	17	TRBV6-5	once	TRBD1	TGTGCCAGCAGTTACTCGTCAGGACAGGGCTCTGGAAACACCATATATTTT	CASSYSSGQGSGNTIYF
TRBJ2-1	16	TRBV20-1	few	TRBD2	TGCAGTGCTAGAGATCTCGGGACTAGCCTTAGCAATGAGCAGTTCTTC	CSARDLGTSLSNEQFF
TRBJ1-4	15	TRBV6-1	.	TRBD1	TGTGCCAGCAGTGACAGGGGGGTAACTAATGAAAAACTGTTTTTT	CASSDRGVTNEKLFF
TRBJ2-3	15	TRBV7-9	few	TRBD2	TGTGCCAGCAGCCCCGGGACTAGAGGCGCAGATACGCAGTATTTT	CASSPGTRGADTQYF
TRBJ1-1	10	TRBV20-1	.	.	TGCAGTCCGACAGACGTCGAAGCTTTCTTT	CSPTDVEAFF
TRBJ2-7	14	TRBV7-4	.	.	TGTGCCAGCAGCTTTGGCGAAGAGGTTAGCGAGCAGTACTTC	CASSFGEEVSEQYF